Following are 15 T cell receptor beta chains from one sample sequenced in a study of T cell repertoires in cytomegalovirus infection. These TCRs are of unknown antigen specificity. MiXCR, run by TCRdb on the reads, gives a single entry per CDR3 protein. The profile shows about a million distinct CDR3 sequences, 30% to 40% of them singletons. The specimen comprised cultured CD8+ T cells from PBMCs, sampled from culture after CMV antigen stimulation. The source of these receptors is a human donor in good health (CMV status not recorded). Some clones in this sample may be carry-over from other donors' samples.

The V and J genes are TRBV2 and TRBJ1-3; D gene unclear. CDR3 length: 16 amino acids. Trimming shortened V by 7 bases and J by 3 bases, and 19 bases separated the two germline ends. Germline CDR1 is SNHLY and CDR2 is FYNNEI. CDR3 sequence reads: CASILIGTASGNTIYF. The CDR3 region has the DNA TGTGCCAGCATCCTAATAGGCACCGCCAGTGGAAACACCATATATTTT.

This clonotype showed up just a few times. The chain carries TRBV12-3 or TRBV12-4 and TRBJ2-2; 7 positions agree with TRBD1. J gave up 4 bases and V 10 bases, and 12 bases lay outside the gene matches. The CDR3 runs 15 residues. CDR3: CANSVGGRGTGELFF. CDR3 coding DNA: TGTGCCAATTCCGTAGGGGGCCGGGGCACCGGGGAGCTGTTTTTT.

The chain is built from TRBV19 and TRBJ1-1; unclear D gene. The V gene lost 4 bases and the J gene lost 4 bases, with 10 bases spanning the gap. The CDR3 has 13 residues. CDR1 and CDR2 (germline): LNHDA, SQIVND (reference sequence). The DNA for the CDR3 is TGTGCCAGTAGTAACGCAATTGGCACTGAAGCTTTCTTT. This gives the protein CASSNAIGTEAFF.

The CDR3 DNA reads as TGTGCCAGTAGTATAGATACGACACACGACTATGAGCAGTTCTTC. Amino acids: CASSIDTTHDYEQFF. The chain uses TRBV19 and TRBJ2-1, with unresolved D. The V end lost 0 bases, the J end lost 8 bases, and 14 bases lay between the germline ends. CDR1 is LNHDA, CDR2 SQIVND, per germline (reference sequence). This CDR3 has 15 amino acids.

This clonotype was found a few times. This chain uses TRBV6-1 with TRBJ2-2, with D maybe TRBD1 (6 bases). Looked up from germline, CDR1 is MNHNS and CDR2 is SASEGT. The CDR3 is made up of 16 amino acids. With 7 bases removed from V and 1 base from J, the gap between germline ends came to 16 bases. The CDR3 is CASTLRQDRNTGELFF. The DNA for the CDR3 is TGTGCCAGCACCCTAAGACAGGACCGGAACACCGGGGAGCTGTTTTTT.

Remarks on this clonotype: A read error may account for a junction end that differs from germline. The genes are TRBV10-3 and TRBJ2-3; 8 bases line up with TRBD2. CDR3 size: 16 residues. Germline V gene lookup returns CDR1 ENHRY and CDR2 SYGVKD. The DNA for the CDR3 is TGTGCCATCAGTAAGTCGAGCGGGGGCCCCACAGATACGCAGTATTTT. It codes for CAISKSSGGPTDTQYF.

The chain couples TRBV7-3 to TRBJ2-1; 8 nucleotides match TRBD1. Germline CDR1 SGHTA, CDR2 FQGTGA. The ends lost 1 base at V and 9 bases at J; junction bases unmatched: 14. This CDR3 has 17 residues. CDR3 residues: CASSLIGIGDRGSEQFF. The CDR3 bases are TGTGCCAGCAGCTTAATCGGGATCGGAGACAGGGGTTCTGAGCAGTTCTTC.

A few counts support this clonotype. V gene TRBV7-9 combines with J gene TRBJ2-4, with 8 nucleotides matching TRBD1. Unmatched junction bases numbered 3, after V lost 5 bases and J lost 3 bases. The length of the CDR3 is 14 residues. CDR1 and CDR2 (germline): SEHNR, FQNEAQ (reference sequence). The CDR3 nucleotides read TGTGCCAGCAGCCGTACAGGGGGCAAAAACATTCAGTACTTC. Translating gives CASSRTGGKNIQYF.

The chain links TRBV20-1 to TRBJ1-2, with a weak D call TRBD1 (5 bases). This CDR3 contains 13 residues. Per germline, CDR1 DFQATT and CDR2 SNEGSKA (reference sequence). Trimming removed 2 bases from V and 8 bases from J, with 15 bases in between. The CDR3 sequence is CSARSPSGIGYTF. The DNA for the CDR3 is TGCAGTGCTAGATCTCCTTCAGGGATCGGCTACACCTTC.

This clonotype was observed a few times. V and J are TRBV11-2 and TRBJ1-6; D is uncertain. V was trimmed by 1 base and J by 6 bases, leaving 10 bases between them. The CDR3 consists of 15 residues. Germline V gene data show CDR1 as SGHAT and CDR2 as FQNNGV. The CDR3 DNA reads TGTGCCAGCAGCTTAGTCGGCGGAATTAATTCACCCCTCCACTTT. This sequence encodes CASSLVGGINSPLHF. Filled out from reference TRBV11-2 and TRBJ1-6, the complete variable domain reads EAGVAQSPRYKIIEKRQSVAFWCNPISGHATLYWYQQILGQGPKLLIQFQNNGVVDDSQLPKDRFSAERLKGVDSTLKIQPAKLEDSAVYLCASSLVGGINSPLHFGNGTRLTVT.

The chain carries TRBV12-3 or TRBV12-4 and TRBJ1-1; D is perhaps TRBD1 (6 bases). V was cut by 3 bases and J by 1 base, with 15 bases left in between. This CDR3 comprises 16 residues. DNA for the CDR3: TGTGCCAGCAGTTTGAGGTTGGAGGGGGAGAACACTGAAGCTTTCTTT. Translated: CASSLRLEGENTEAFF.

This clonotype has a handful of counts. The rearrangement links TRBV24-1 to TRBJ2-1, with a tentative D call TRBD1 (6 bases). This CDR3 spans 14 amino acids. Germline V gene sequence: CDR1 KGHDR, CDR2 SFDVKD. The V gene lost 6 bases and the J gene lost 8 bases, with 16 bases spanning the gap. The CDR3 nucleotides are TGTGCCACCAGTCGAAGTCAGGGGCCCTATGAGCAGTTCTTC. Translating it yields CATSRSQGPYEQFF.

The V and J genes are TRBV6-5 and TRBJ1-4; D call uncertain. There are 14 residues in the CDR3. Per the germline V gene, CDR1 is MNHEY and CDR2 is SVGAGI. V was trimmed by 2 bases and J by 7 bases, leaving 11 bases between them. The CDR3: CASSYAGSPEKLFF. The CDR3, as DNA: TGTGCCAGCAGTTACGCCGGGTCCCCTGAAAAACTGTTTTTT.

J is TRBJ2-7 and V is TRBV5-1, with D perhaps TRBD1 (5 bases). From germline, CDR1 is SGHRS and CDR2 YFSETQ. Trimming removed 3 bases from V and 2 bases from J, with 9 bases in between. The CDR3 extends over 13 amino acids. CDR3 sequence (DNA): TGCGCCAGCAGCTCCGTAGGGGCCTACGAGCAGTACTTC. Protein sequence: CASSSVGAYEQYF.

The rearrangement uses TRBV14 and TRBJ2-3; D assignment may be TRBD1 or TRBD2 (5 bases each). Trimming shortened V by 0 bases and J by 2 bases, and 9 bases separated the two germline ends. CDR3 length: 15 amino acids. Germline V CDR1 and CDR2: SGHDN, FVKESK. The CDR3 DNA sequence: TGTGCCAGCAGCCAAGAGGGGGTACTCACAGATACGCAGTATTTT. Translating gives CASSQEGVLTDTQYF.